The 5 T cell receptor beta chains below come from one sample, sequenced in a study of OX40 agonist ivuxolimab in advanced cancers. Libraries were built with the immunoSEQ multiplex PCR assay. Imported from immuneACCESS, the table was reduced by TCRdb to in-frame sequences with V and J called. These copies leave out some clones; in studies compared against another copy, an unresolved V gene accounts for under half, and the cause of the remainder is not known. In all, the sample holds 55,000 to 80,000 clones, and around nine tenths of those were seen once. Clones ranked in the top ten supply 2% to 2.5% of the sample. The sample consisted of CD4+ or CD8+ T cells sorted from blood, taken in a trial of the OX40 agonist ivuxolimab. All receptors derive from an adult with an advanced solid tumor such as melanoma, head and neck, liver or kidney cancer.

V and J are TRBV19 and TRBJ2-7; 7 bases line up with TRBD1. The CDR3 has 14 amino acids. CDR1 LNHDA and CDR2 SQIVND come from the germline V gene (reference sequence). The CDR3 DNA follows: TGTGCAACCACCCGGGACAGAGGATCCTACGAGCAGTACTTC. This sequence encodes CATTRDRGSYEQYF.

The gene calls are TRBV5-4 and TRBJ2-5; TRBD2 matches at 12 bases. Germline loops: CDR1 SGHNT, CDR2 YYREEE (reference sequence). This CDR3 region has 14 residues. Germline trimming cut 4 bases from V and 11 bases from J; bases unmatched to any gene: 9. Here the CDR3 DNA reads TGTGCCAGCAGCGCCCGACTAGCGGGAGAGGAGCAGTACTTC. Amino acids: CASSARLAGEEQYF.

The J gene is TRBJ2-2, the V gene TRBV10-1, with a weak D call TRBD1 (6 bases). The germline CDR1 and CDR2 sequences are WNHNN and SYGVQD (reference sequence). V lost 0 bases to trimming and J lost 13 bases, with 9 bases between them. The CDR3 runs to 12 residues. In DNA, the CDR3 is TGCGCCAGCAGTGAGTCGACAGGAGGGCTGTTTTTT. Its translation is CASSESTGGLFF.

This sequence joins TRBV9 and TRBJ2-2, with a weak D call TRBD2 (5 bases). CDR3 length equals 15 residues. V was trimmed by 1 base and J by 3 bases, leaving 10 bases between them. CDR1 and CDR2 (germline): SGDLS, YYNGEE. CDR3 nucleotide sequence: TGTGCCAGCAGCGTATATAGCGAGGACACCGGGGAGCTGTTTTTT. It yields the protein CASSVYSEDTGELFF.

The V gene is TRBV14, the J gene TRBJ1-6; D unclear. This CDR3 comprises 13 residues. Trimming removed 4 bases from V and 11 bases from J, with 12 bases in between. Germline assignment: CDR1 SGHDN and CDR2 FVKESK. CDR3 in amino acids: CASSPRSGAPLHF. The CDR3 nucleotides read TGTGCCAGCAGCCCCCGGTCCGGGGCACCCCTCCACTTT.